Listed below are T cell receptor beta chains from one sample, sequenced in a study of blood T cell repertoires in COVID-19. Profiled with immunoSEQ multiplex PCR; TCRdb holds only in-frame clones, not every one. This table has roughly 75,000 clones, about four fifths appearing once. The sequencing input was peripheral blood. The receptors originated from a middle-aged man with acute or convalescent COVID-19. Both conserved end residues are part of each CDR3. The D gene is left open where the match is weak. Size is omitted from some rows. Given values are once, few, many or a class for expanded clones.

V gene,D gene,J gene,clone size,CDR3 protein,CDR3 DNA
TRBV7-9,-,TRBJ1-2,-,CASSSRHPSSGYTF,TGTGCCAGCAGCTCCAGACATCCATCGAGTGGCTACACCTTC
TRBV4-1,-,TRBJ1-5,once,CASSQEGGSVSNQPQHF,TGCGCCAGCAGCCAAGAGGGTGGCAGCGTGAGCAATCAGCCCCAGCATTTT
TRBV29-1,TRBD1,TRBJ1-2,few,CSVFDRGGGYTF,TGCAGCGTCTTTGACAGGGGCGGCGGCTACACCTTC
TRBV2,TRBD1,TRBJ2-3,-,CASSGQGSDTQYF,TGTGCCAGCAGTGGACAGGGATCCGATACGCAGTATTTT
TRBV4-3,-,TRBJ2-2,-,CASSQVLQVNTGELFF,TGCGCCAGCAGCCAAGTATTACAGGTGAACACCGGGGAGCTGTTTTTT
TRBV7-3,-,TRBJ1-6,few,CASSLSGGASPLHF,TGTGCCAGCAGCTTATCGGGGGGAGCTTCACCCCTCCACTTT
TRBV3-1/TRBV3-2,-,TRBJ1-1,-,CASRGGKTEAFF,TGTGCCAGCAGGGGGGGGAAAACTGAAGCTTTCTTT
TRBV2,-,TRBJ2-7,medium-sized,CASKNSGEQYF,TGTGCCAGCAAAAATAGTGGCGAGCAGTACTTC
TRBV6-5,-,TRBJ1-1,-,CASSPRMAGNTEAFF,TGTGCCAGCAGTCCCCGAATGGCGGGAAACACTGAAGCTTTCTTT
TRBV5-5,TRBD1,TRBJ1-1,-,CASSLAARQGWRITEAFF,TGTGCCAGCAGCTTGGCCGCTAGACAGGGTTGGAGGATCACTGAAGCTTTCTTT
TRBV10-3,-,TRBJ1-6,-,CAIKGGDTYNSPLHF,TGTGCCATCAAGGGGGGGGACACCTATAATTCACCCCTCCACTTT
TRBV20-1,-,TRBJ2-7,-,CSASRGSGEQYF,TGCAGTGCTAGTCGGGGTTCAGGCGAGCAGTACTTC
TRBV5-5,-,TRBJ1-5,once,CASSSYRDQPQHF,TGTGCCAGCAGCTCTTACAGAGATCAGCCCCAGCATTTT
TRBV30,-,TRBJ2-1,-,CAWYGRGNSYNEQFF,TGTGCCTGGTATGGTCGGGGAAACTCCTACAATGAGCAGTTCTTC
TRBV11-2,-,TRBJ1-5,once,CASSLRRGVQPQHF,TGTGCCAGCAGCTTAAGGAGGGGCGTCCAGCCCCAGCATTTT
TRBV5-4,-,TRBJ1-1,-,CASSLERGNTEAFF,TGTGCCAGCAGCTTGGAGCGGGGGAACACTGAAGCTTTCTTT
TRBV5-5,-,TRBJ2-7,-,CASSISYEQYF,TGTGCCAGCAGCATTAGCTACGAGCAGTACTTC
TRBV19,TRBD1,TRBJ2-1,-,CASSQGQTNNEQFF,TGTGCCAGTAGTCAGGGACAGACAAACAATGAGCAGTTCTTC
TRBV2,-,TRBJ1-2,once,CASSPGAGRGYTF,TGTGCCAGCAGTCCAGGGGCAGGAAGGGGCTACACCTTC
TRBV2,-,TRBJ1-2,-,CASSPRGLDGYTF,TGTGCCAGCAGCCCCAGGGGTTTGGATGGCTACACCTTC
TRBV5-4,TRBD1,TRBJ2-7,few,CASSGSGTGLDEQYF,TGTGCCAGCAGCGGATCCGGGACAGGGTTGGACGAGCAGTACTTC
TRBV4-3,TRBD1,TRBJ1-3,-,CASSQRTGAGNTIYF,TGCGCCAGCAGCCAGAGGACAGGGGCTGGAAACACCATATATTTT
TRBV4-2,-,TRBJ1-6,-,CASSQAGSSYNSPLHF,TGTGCCAGCAGCCAAGCGGGGAGCTCCTATAATTCACCCCTCCACTTT
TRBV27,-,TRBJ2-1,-,CASSFRHGNEQFF,TGTGCCAGCAGTTTCCGACATGGCAATGAGCAGTTCTTC
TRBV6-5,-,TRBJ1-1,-,CASSKTVLTWAFF,TGTGCCAGCAGTAAGACAGTCCTGACTTGGGCTTTCTTT
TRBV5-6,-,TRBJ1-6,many,CASSNDKNNSPLHF,TGTGCCAGCAGCAATGACAAAAATAATTCACCCCTCCACTTT
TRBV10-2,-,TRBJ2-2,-,CASSPGQAGGGELFF,TGCGCCAGCAGTCCAGGACAGGCGGGGGGCGGGGAGCTGTTTTTT
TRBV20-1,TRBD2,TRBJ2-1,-,CSASSGRYNEQFF,TGCAGTGCCAGTAGCGGGAGGTACAATGAGCAGTTCTTC
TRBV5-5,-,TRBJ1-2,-,CASSSQTTGYGYTF,TGTGCCAGCAGCTCCCAAACTACGGGCTATGGCTACACCTTC
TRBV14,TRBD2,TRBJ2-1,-,CASSQGGGRVYNEQFF,TGTGCCAGCAGCCAAGGGGGCGGGAGGGTCTACAATGAGCAGTTCTTC
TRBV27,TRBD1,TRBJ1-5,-,CASRSGTGGNQPQHF,TGTGCCAGCAGGTCCGGGACAGGGGGCAATCAGCCCCAGCATTTT
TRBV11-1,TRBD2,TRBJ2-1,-,CASSSGLAANNEQFF,TGTGCCAGCAGCTCCGGACTAGCGGCGAACAATGAGCAGTTCTTC
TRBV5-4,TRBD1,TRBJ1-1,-,CASSLGGTGLNTEAFF,TGTGCCAGCAGCTTGGGGGGGACAGGGCTAAACACTGAAGCTTTCTTT
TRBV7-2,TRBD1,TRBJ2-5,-,CASSLRDRGQETQYF,TGTGCCAGCAGCTTACGGGACAGAGGTCAAGAGACCCAGTACTTC
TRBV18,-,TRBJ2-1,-,CASSPREVEQFF,TGTGCCAGCTCACCAAGGGAGGTTGAGCAGTTCTTC
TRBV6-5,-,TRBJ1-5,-,CASSYSRPRDGQPQHF,TGTGCCAGCAGTTACTCAAGACCGAGGGATGGTCAGCCCCAGCATTTT
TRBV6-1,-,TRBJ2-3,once,CASSEAADTQYF,TGTGCCAGCAGTGAGGCAGCAGATACGCAGTATTTT
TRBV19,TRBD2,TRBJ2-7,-,CASSTLAGGTTYEQYF,TGTGCCAGTAGTACTTTAGCGGGAGGGACAACCTACGAGCAGTACTTC
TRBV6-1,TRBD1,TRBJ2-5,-,CASSEGTVGKETQYF,TGTGCCAGCAGTGAGGGGACAGTGGGTAAAGAGACCCAGTACTTC